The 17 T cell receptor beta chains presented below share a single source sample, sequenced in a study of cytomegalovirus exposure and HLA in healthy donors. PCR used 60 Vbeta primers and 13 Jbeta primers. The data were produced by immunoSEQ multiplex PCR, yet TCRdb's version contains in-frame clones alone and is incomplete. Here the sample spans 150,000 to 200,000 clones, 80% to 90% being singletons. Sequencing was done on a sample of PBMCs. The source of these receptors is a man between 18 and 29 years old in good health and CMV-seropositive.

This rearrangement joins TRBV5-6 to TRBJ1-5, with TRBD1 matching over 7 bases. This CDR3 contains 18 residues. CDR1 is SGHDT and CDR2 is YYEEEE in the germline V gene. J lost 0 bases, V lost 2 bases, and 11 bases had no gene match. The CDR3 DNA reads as TGTGCCAGCAGCTTTGGGCTGACAGGGACCCATAGCAATCAGCCCCAGCATTTT. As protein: CASSFGLTGTHSNQPQHF. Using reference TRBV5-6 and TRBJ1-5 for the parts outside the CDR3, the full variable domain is DAGVTQSPTHLIKTRGQQVTLRCSPKSGHDTVSWYQQALGQGPQFIFQYYEEEERQRGNFPDRFSGHQFPNYSSELNVNALLLGDSALYLCASSFGLTGTHSNQPQHFGDGTRLSIL.

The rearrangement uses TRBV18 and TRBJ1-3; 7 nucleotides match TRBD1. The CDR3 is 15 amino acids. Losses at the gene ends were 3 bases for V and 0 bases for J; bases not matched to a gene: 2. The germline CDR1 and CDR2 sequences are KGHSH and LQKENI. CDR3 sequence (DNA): TGTGCCAGCTCACCGGGACAGATCTCTGGAAACACCATATATTTT. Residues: CASSPGQISGNTIYF.

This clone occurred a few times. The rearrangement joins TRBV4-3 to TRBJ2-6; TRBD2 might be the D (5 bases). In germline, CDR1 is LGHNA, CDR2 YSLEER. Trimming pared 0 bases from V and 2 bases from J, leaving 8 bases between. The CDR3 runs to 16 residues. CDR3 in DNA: TGCGCCAGCAGCCAAGATGAGGGCCCTGGGGCCAACGTCCTGACTTTC. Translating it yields CASSQDEGPGANVLTF.

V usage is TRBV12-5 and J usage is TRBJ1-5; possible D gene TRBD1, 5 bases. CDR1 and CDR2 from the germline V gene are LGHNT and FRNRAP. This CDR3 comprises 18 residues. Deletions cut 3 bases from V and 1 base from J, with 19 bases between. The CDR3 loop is CASGLHNLNRTSNQPQHF. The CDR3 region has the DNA TGTGCTAGTGGTTTACACAACCTCAACAGGACGAGCAATCAGCCCCAGCATTTT.

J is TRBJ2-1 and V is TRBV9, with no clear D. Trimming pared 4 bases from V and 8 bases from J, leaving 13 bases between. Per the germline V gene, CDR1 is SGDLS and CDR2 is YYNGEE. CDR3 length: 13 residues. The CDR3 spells CASSPPSRHEQFF. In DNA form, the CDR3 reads TGTGCCAGCAGCCCCCCCTCGCGCCATGAGCAGTTCTTC.

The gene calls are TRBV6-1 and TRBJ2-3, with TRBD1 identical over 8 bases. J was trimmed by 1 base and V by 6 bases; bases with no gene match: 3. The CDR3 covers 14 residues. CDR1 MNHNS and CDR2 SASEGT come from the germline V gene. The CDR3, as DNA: TGTGCCAGCAGAAGACAGGGGCGCACAGATACGCAGTATTTT. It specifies CASRRQGRTDTQYF.

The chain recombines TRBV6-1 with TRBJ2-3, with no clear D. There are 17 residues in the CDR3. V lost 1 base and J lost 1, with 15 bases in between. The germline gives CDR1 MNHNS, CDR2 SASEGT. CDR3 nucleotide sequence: TGTGCCAGCAGTGAAGTGAGGCGTGTCTTGGGCACAGATACGCAGTATTTT. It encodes CASSEVRRVLGTDTQYF.

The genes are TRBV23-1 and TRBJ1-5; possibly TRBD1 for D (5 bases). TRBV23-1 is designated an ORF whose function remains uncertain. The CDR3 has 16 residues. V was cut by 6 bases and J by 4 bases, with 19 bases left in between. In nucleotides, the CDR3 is TGCGCCAGCAGGGGGCGATCGCGGGGCCCTAATCAGCCCCAGCATTTT. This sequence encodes CASRGRSRGPNQPQHF.

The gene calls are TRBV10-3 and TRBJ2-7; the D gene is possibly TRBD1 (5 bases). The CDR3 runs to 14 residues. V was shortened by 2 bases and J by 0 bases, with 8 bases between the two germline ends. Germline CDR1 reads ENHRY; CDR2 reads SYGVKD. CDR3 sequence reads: CAISEAGFSYEQYF. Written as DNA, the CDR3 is TGTGCCATCAGTGAGGCAGGGTTCTCCTACGAGCAGTACTTC.

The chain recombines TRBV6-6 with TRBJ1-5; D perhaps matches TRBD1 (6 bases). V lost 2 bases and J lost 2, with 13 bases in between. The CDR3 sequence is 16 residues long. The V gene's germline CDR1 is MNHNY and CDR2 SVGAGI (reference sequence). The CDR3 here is CASSYLGGAGNQPQHF. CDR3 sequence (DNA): TGTGCCAGCAGTTACCTCGGGGGGGCGGGCAATCAGCCCCAGCATTTT.

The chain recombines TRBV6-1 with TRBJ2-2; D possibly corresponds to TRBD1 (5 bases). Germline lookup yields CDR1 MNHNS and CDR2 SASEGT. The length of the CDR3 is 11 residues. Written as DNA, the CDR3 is TGTGGGGCAGGGTGGTCCGGGGAGCTGTTTTTT. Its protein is CGAGWSGELFF.

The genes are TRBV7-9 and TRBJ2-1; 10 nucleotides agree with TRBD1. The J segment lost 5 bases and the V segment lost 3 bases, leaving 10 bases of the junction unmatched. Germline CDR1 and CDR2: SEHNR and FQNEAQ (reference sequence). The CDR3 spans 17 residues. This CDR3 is CASSFSGTGTGDNEQFF. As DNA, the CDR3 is TGTGCCAGCAGCTTTAGTGGCACCGGGACAGGGGACAATGAGCAGTTCTTC.

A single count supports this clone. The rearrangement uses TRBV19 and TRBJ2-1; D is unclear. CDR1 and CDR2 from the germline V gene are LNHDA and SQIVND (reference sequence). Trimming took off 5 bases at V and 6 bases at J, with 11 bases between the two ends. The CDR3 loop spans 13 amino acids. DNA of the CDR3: TGTGCCAGTAGTTCCCGCTATACCAATGAGCAGTTCTTC. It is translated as CASSSRYTNEQFF.

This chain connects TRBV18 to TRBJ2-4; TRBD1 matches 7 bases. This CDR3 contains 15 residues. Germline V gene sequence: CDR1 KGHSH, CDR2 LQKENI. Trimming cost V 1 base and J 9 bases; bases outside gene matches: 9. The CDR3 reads CASSPLSGTAGIQYF. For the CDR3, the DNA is TGTGCCAGCTCACCACTATCCGGGACAGCTGGCATTCAGTACTTC.

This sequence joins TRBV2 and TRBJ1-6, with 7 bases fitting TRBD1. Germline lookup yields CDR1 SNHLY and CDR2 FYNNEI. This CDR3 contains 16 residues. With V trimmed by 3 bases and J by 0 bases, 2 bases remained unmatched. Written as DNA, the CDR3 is TGTGCCAGCAGTGAGGGACAGAGCTCCTATAATTCACCCCTCCACTTT. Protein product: CASSEGQSSYNSPLHF.

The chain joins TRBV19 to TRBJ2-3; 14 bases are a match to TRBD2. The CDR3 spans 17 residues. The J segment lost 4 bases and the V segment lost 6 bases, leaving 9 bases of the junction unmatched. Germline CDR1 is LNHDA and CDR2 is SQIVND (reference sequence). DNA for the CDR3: TGTGCCAGTAGCTCCGGGACTAGCGGGGGTTCCGCAGATACGCAGTATTTT. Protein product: CASSSGTSGGSADTQYF.

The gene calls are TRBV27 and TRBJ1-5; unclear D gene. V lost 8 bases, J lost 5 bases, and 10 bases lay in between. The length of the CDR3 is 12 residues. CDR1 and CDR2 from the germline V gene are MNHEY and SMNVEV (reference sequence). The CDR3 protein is CASGQFDQPQHF. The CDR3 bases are TGTGCCAGCGGTCAGTTCGATCAGCCCCAGCATTTT.